Below are 29 T cell receptor beta chains sequenced from a single sample in a study of blood T cells in healthy people across ages. Then a second PCR, running roughly 6 to 11 cycles, was carried out with a sample-barcoded 5' primer and a J-beta primer mix. A single record per CDR3 protein comes from TCRdb applying MiXCR to the 5' RACE reads. Here the sample spans about 770,000 distinct CDR3 sequences, around 45% being singletons. Sequencing was done on a sample of blood. The source is a man aged 55-75 years in good health.

This chain joins TRBV4-1 and TRBJ2-3; D may be TRBD1 (5 bases). CDR3 length equals 15 residues. V dropped 0 bases and J dropped 1 base, with 8 bases sitting between them. Germline CDR1 MGHRA, CDR2 YSYEKL. The CDR3 DNA reads as TGCGCCAGCAGCCAAGAGGGGCAGGGCACAGATACGCAGTATTTT. This translates into CASSQEGQGTDTQYF.

Note on this clonotype: The junction shows a germline mismatch at one end, possibly a read error. J is TRBJ1-2 and V is TRBV27; maybe TRBD1 (6 bases). Germline CDR1 MNHEY, CDR2 SMNVEV (reference sequence). This CDR3 is built from 17 residues. CDR3 region: CANSFKLKGPGDYGYTF. The DNA for the CDR3 is TGTGCCAACAGTTTTAAACTAAAGGGACCAGGGGACTATGGCTACACCTTC.

The chain combines TRBV5-4 with TRBJ2-5; TRBD1 matches 8 bases. V trimming: 0 bases; J trimming: 0 bases; junction bases outside the gene matches: 7. The CDR3 sequence is 17 residues long. The V gene's germline CDR1 is SGHNT and CDR2 YYREEE (reference sequence). The CDR3 coding sequence is TGTGCCAGCAGCTTGGTCGGACAGGGCCTATACCAAGAGACCCAGTACTTC. Translating gives CASSLVGQGLYQETQYF.

For this clonotype: This may stem from a read error, because a much larger clone lies one nucleotide away. V is TRBV16 and J is TRBJ2-5, with D uncertain. CDR1 and CDR2 from the germline V gene are KGHSY and FQNENV. The V gene lost 4 bases and the J gene lost 11 bases, with 14 bases spanning the gap. This CDR3 contains 12 residues. CDR3 protein: CASSPLGYGQYF. The CDR3 DNA reads as TGTGCCAGCAGCCCTCTGGGCTACGGGCAGTACTTC.

This chain connects TRBV5-4 to TRBJ2-2; 11 bases align to TRBD2. V shed 5 bases and J 0 bases; nucleotides not matched to a gene: 3. The CDR3 consists of 16 residues. Germline V gene data show CDR1 as SGHNT and CDR2 as YYREEE (reference sequence). CDR3 amino acids: CASSSGGAPNTGELFF. In nucleotides, the CDR3 is TGTGCCAGCAGTAGCGGGGGGGCCCCGAACACCGGGGAGCTGTTTTTT.

The chain links TRBV29-1 to TRBJ2-1, with TRBD2 matching 7 bases. V shed 6 bases, J shed 4 bases, and the junction held 9 bases outside the gene matches. This CDR3 is built from 14 residues. Germline CDR1 SQVTM, CDR2 ANQGSEA. Here the CDR3 DNA reads TGCAGCGTCCCCGCTAGCGGAGTATACAATGAGCAGTTCTTC. It is translated as CSVPASGVYNEQFF.

This clonotype was detected only a few times. The V call is TRBV20-1, the J call TRBJ2-5; D ambiguous. With 0 bases removed from V and 11 bases from J, the gap between germline ends came to 19 bases. CDR3 size: 14 residues. Germline-derived CDR1 and CDR2 are DFQATT and SNEGSKA (reference sequence). The CDR3 here is CSARDDGDLRRQYF. CDR3 in DNA: TGCAGTGCTAGAGACGACGGCGACCTACGACGACAGTACTTC.

V usage is TRBV12-3 or TRBV12-4 and J usage is TRBJ2-4, with a tentative D call TRBD2 (5 bases). The assigned J gene may be wrong: the sequence end matches TRBJ2-7 better. This CDR3 comprises 15 residues. DNA of the CDR3: TGTGCCAGCAGTTTTAATAGCGAGCCTAACTACGAGCAGTACTTC. Amino acids: CASSFNSEPNYEQYF.

The V gene is TRBV30, the J gene TRBJ2-3; 8 bases fit TRBD2. The CDR3 spans 15 residues. In germline, CDR1 is GTSNPN, CDR2 SVGIG (reference sequence). J was trimmed by 2 bases and V by 0 bases; bases with no gene match: 4. The DNA of the CDR3 is TGTGCCTGGAGTGTAAGGCGGGGGGTCACAGATACGCAGTATTTT. Translated: CAWSVRRGVTDTQYF.

This clonotype was counted once. J is TRBJ1-1 and V is TRBV12-3 or TRBV12-4, with D maybe TRBD1 (5 bases). The V end was cut by 7 bases, the J end by 4 bases, with 13 bases between. The CDR3 loop spans 13 amino acids. CDR3 DNA: TGTGCCAGCACCAGCTTGGGGCCCACTGAAGCTTTCTTT. As protein: CASTSLGPTEAFF.

This clonotype occurred many times. The chain is built from TRBV7-2 and TRBJ2-1; D is undetermined. Germline assignment: CDR1 SGHTA and CDR2 FQGNSA. The ends were cut back, 5 bases at V and 7 bases at J, with 12 bases in the middle. This CDR3 has 13 amino acids. CDR3 region: CASSPLSRNEQFF. The CDR3 nucleotides read TGTGCCAGCAGCCCGCTATCCCGAAATGAGCAGTTCTTC.

This chain connects TRBV6-5 to TRBJ2-1; 14 bases line up with TRBD2. Germline-derived CDR1 and CDR2 are MNHEY and SVGAGI. The CDR3 runs 14 residues. V dropped 5 bases and J dropped 8; count of bases not matched to a gene: 2. The CDR3 region is CASSGGLAGDEQFF. The CDR3 DNA sequence: TGTGCCAGCAGTGGGGGACTAGCGGGGGATGAGCAGTTCTTC.

V usage is TRBV12-3 or TRBV12-4 and J usage is TRBJ2-7, with 9 bases identical to TRBD1. V lost 6 bases to trimming and J lost 5 bases; unmatched junction nucleotides: 5. This CDR3 is built from 13 residues. In DNA form, the CDR3 reads TGTGCCAGCAGGCGAGGGACAGGGAACGAGCAGTACTTC. It specifies CASRRGTGNEQYF.

The V and J genes are TRBV7-8 and TRBJ2-4; 10 bases fit TRBD1. With 5 bases clipped from V and 1 base from J, the junction kept 11 bases outside the gene matches. Per the germline V gene, CDR1 is SGHVS and CDR2 is FQNEAQ. The CDR3 covers 18 residues. The CDR3 protein is CASSIRTGGPSAKNIQYF. Here the CDR3 DNA reads TGTGCCAGCAGCATTCGGACAGGGGGACCTTCGGCCAAAAACATTCAGTACTTC. Variable domain in full (rest from reference TRBV7-8 and TRBJ2-4): GAGVSQSPRYKVAKRGQDVALRCDPISGHVSLFWYQQALGQGPEFLTYFQNEAQLDKSGLPSDRFFAERPEGSVSTLKIQRTQQEDSAVYLCASSIRTGGPSAKNIQYFGAGTRLSVL.

The chain links TRBV5-5 to TRBJ1-2; a possible D gene is TRBD1 (5 bases). The V and J ends lost 2 bases and 7 bases respectively, with 18 bases between them. The CDR3 consists of 15 residues. In germline, CDR1 is SGHKS, CDR2 YYEKEE (reference sequence). The CDR3 DNA reads as TGTGCCAGCAGCTTAACAGGTGAATCCCTGCGTGGCTACACCTTC. Translating it yields CASSLTGESLRGYTF.

This clonotype came up a few times. CDR3 protein: CAISNRDQETQYF. CDR3 DNA: TGTGCCATCAGTAACAGGGACCAAGAGACCCAGTACTTC. The gene calls are TRBV10-3 and TRBJ2-5; TRBD1 is a possible D gene (6 bases). CDR3 size: 13 residues. V gave up 5 bases and J gave up 0 bases, with 7 bases separating them. CDR1 ENHRY and CDR2 SYGVKD come from the germline V gene.

Points on this clonotype: This may be a read error: a much more frequent sequence differs by one nucleotide. J is TRBJ2-7 and V is TRBV29-1; the match to TRBD1 covers 10 bases. The CDR3 has 15 amino acids. V lost 1 base to trimming and J lost 7 bases; unmatched junction nucleotides: 10. Germline-derived CDR1 and CDR2 are SQVTM and ANQGSEA. CDR3 protein: CSVEGTGQGLYEQYF. The CDR3 DNA reads TGCAGCGTTGAAGGGACGGGACAGGGGTTATATGAGCAGTACTTC.

The V and J genes are TRBV4-1 and TRBJ2-7; D is unclear. Trimming took off 2 bases at V and 1 base at J, with 12 bases between the two ends. The germline V gene has CDR1 MGHRA and CDR2 YSYEKL. CDR3 length equals 15 residues. The CDR3 here is CASSQSLSRSYEQYF. In DNA form, the CDR3 reads TGCGCCAGCAGCCAAAGCCTTTCACGATCCTACGAGCAGTACTTC.

This clonotype was seen a few times. This clone may be a read error of a much larger clone one base away. The chain is built from TRBV5-1 and TRBJ2-1; maybe TRBD2 (5 bases). The end of the DNA aligns better with TRBJ2-7, so the J call may be wrong. Germline V gene data show CDR1 as SGHRS and CDR2 as YFSETQ. This CDR3 has 15 residues. CDR3 nucleotide sequence: TGCGCCAGCAGCTTGGTCGGGGAGCTCTACAATGAGCAGTACTTC. This gives the protein CASSLVGELYNEQYF.

This chain uses TRBV27 with TRBJ2-7; 7 nucleotides line up with TRBD2. The CDR3 sequence is 18 residues long. Losses at the gene ends were 6 bases for V and 0 bases for J; bases not matched to a gene: 17. In germline, CDR1 is MNHEY, CDR2 SMNVEV (reference sequence). CDR3 bases: TGTGCCAGCAGCCACCTTCGGGGTCTAGCGGCAAGCTCCTACGAGCAGTACTTC. The encoded protein is CASSHLRGLAASSYEQYF.

On this clonotype: It may be a read error: a sequence one base away is much more abundant. The gene calls are TRBV7-2 and TRBJ2-1; 8 nucleotides line up with TRBD2. Germline loops: CDR1 SGHTA, CDR2 FQGNSA. The CDR3 is 19 residues long. CDR3 nucleotides: TGTGCCAGCAGCCACTCGGCGGGCGCCGGGACTAGTTCCTTGAATGGGCAGTTCTTC. Translation gives CASSHSAGAGTSSLNGQFF.

This clonotype appeared once. The V and J genes are TRBV6-1 and TRBJ1-6, with 7 bases lining up with TRBD1. This CDR3 is built from 13 residues. V was pared by 10 bases and J by 9 bases, with 9 bases of the junction left unmatched. Per germline, CDR1 MNHNS and CDR2 SASEGT. In DNA form, the CDR3 reads TGTGCCAACTCCGGGACAGAGAGTTCACCCCTCCACTTT. Amino acids: CANSGTESSPLHF.

This sequence joins TRBV12-3 or TRBV12-4 and TRBJ2-5; a weak D match, TRBD2 (6 bases). Between the trimmed V and J ends, which lost 8 bases and 3 bases, there was a span of 10 bases. The CDR3 is 12 amino acids. The CDR3, as DNA: TGTGCCAGCGCCGGGGGAAAAGAGACCCAGTACTTC. As protein: CASAGGKETQYF.

This chain joins TRBV5-6 and TRBJ2-7, with D hard to call. Trimming took off 4 bases at V and 3 bases at J, with 17 bases between the two ends. Looked up from germline, CDR1 is SGHDT and CDR2 is YYEEEE. CDR3 length: 15 amino acids. The CDR3 DNA follows: TGTGCCAGCAGCCTATATCTGGGCCTCGTCTACGAGCAGTACTTC. As protein: CASSLYLGLVYEQYF.

The chain employs TRBV10-3 and TRBJ1-1, with D maybe TRBD1 (5 bases). The CDR3 covers 13 residues. In germline, CDR1 is ENHRY, CDR2 SYGVKD. V lost 2 bases and J 1 base, leaving 5 bases between the germline ends. Written as DNA, the CDR3 is TGTGCCATCAGTGAGAGGGGGAACACTGAAGCTTTCTTT. Its translation: CAISERGNTEAFF.

The rearrangement joins TRBV10-2 to TRBJ2-7; TRBD2 agrees at 8 bases. With 3 bases clipped from V and 6 bases from J, the junction kept 10 bases outside the gene matches. Germline CDR1 and CDR2: WSHSY and SAAADI. The length of the CDR3 is 15 residues. CDR3 sequence reads: CASSEIGGTRGEQYF. DNA for the CDR3: TGCGCCAGCAGTGAAATAGGAGGGACTAGAGGCGAGCAGTACTTC.

This chain connects TRBV5-1 to TRBJ1-4; TRBD1 is a possible D gene (5 bases). Germline V gene data show CDR1 as SGHRS and CDR2 as YFSETQ. V lost 0 bases to trimming and J lost 4 bases, with 13 bases between them. The CDR3 length is 16 residues. The CDR3 is CASSLAGSTDNEKLFF. CDR3 DNA sequence: TGCGCCAGCAGCTTGGCCGGATCGACAGATAATGAAAAACTGTTTTTT.

The V gene is TRBV18, the J gene TRBJ2-7; 7 bases are a match to TRBD1. This CDR3 is 14 amino acids long. V lost 2 bases to trimming and J lost 4 bases; unmatched junction nucleotides: 5. Per the germline V gene, CDR1 is KGHSH and CDR2 is LQKENI. The CDR3 loop reads CASSPTTGYYEQYF. DNA of the CDR3: TGTGCCAGCTCACCAACGACAGGGTATTACGAGCAGTACTTC.

This clonotype was seen a few times. The J gene is TRBJ1-4, the V gene TRBV16; D is uncertain. This CDR3 is built from 15 residues. Trimming pared 6 bases from V and 8 bases from J, leaving 19 bases between. Germline V gene sequence: CDR1 KGHSY, CDR2 FQNENV. CDR3 sequence reads: CASRGWTVREEKLFF. In DNA, the CDR3 is TGTGCCAGCAGAGGCTGGACCGTCCGGGAGGAAAAACTGTTTTTT.